These 15 T cell receptor beta chains were all obtained from the same sample, sequenced in a study of OX40 agonist ivuxolimab in advanced cancers. Using immunoSEQ multiplex PCR, the repertoire was profiled, and TCRdb retains in-frame clones only, with some absent. The table includes 65,000 to 90,000 clones, 84% detected once. This sample comprised CD4+ or CD8+ T cells sorted from blood, obtained in a trial of the OX40 agonist ivuxolimab. Receptors were obtained from an adult with an advanced solid tumor such as melanoma, head and neck, liver or kidney cancer.

The chain carries TRBV28 and TRBJ1-2, with a tentative D call TRBD1 (5 bases). CDR3 size: 14 residues. The V and J ends lost 3 bases and 8 bases respectively, with 16 bases between them. Germline V gives CDR1 MDHEN, CDR2 SYDVKM. The CDR3 protein is CASSLGGWMGGYTF. The CDR3 nucleotides are TGTGCCAGCAGTTTGGGGGGATGGATGGGCGGCTACACCTTC.

The rearrangement links TRBV5-1 to TRBJ2-3; 7 bases agree with TRBD1. The germline CDR1 and CDR2 sequences are SGHRS and YFSETQ. This CDR3 region has 15 residues. V was clipped by 0 bases and J by 3 bases; unmatched bases: 4. In DNA form, the CDR3 reads TGCGCCAGCAGCTTGGCAAGGGACAGAACAGATACGCAGTATTTT. Its protein is CASSLARDRTDTQYF.

The chain is built from TRBV2 and TRBJ1-6; tentative D call: TRBD1 (5 bases). There are 15 residues in the CDR3. Germline values: CDR1 SNHLY, CDR2 FYNNEI. V was pared by 2 bases and J by 9 bases, with 14 bases between. CDR3 nucleotides: TGTGCCAGCAGTGAAACCGCAGGGCTTAGTTCACCCCTCCACTTT. The encoded protein is CASSETAGLSSPLHF.

This clone came up once. The chain uses TRBV30 and TRBJ2-3, with 8 nucleotides matching TRBD2. The CDR3 runs to 14 residues. V gave up 2 bases and J gave up 3 bases; unmatched junction bases: 4. Germline V gene sequence: CDR1 GTSNPN, CDR2 SVGIG (reference sequence). The CDR3 bases are TGTGCCTGGAGTTTTAAGCGGGGGACAGATACGCAGTATTTT. Encoded protein: CAWSFKRGTDTQYF.

The rearrangement uses TRBV6-5 and TRBJ2-7, with D perhaps given as TRBD1 or TRBD2 (5 bases each). Per germline, CDR1 MNHEY and CDR2 SVGAGI. This CDR3 region has 15 residues. Trimming left V 2 bases short and J 2 bases short, with 13 bases between. Here the CDR3 DNA reads TGTGCCAGCAGTTACGATTGGGACCGGACCTACGAGCAGTACTTC. Translated, it gives CASSYDWDRTYEQYF.

This clone was counted at least ten times. This chain connects TRBV12-5 to TRBJ2-7, with D maybe TRBD1 (7 bases). V lost 6 bases, J lost 3 bases, and 15 bases lay in between. From germline, CDR1 is LGHNT and CDR2 FRNRAP. This CDR3 region has 14 residues. The CDR3 DNA reads TGTGCTAGTGGCTCTGGGGGGACAGACTACGAGCAGTACTTC. Translated, it gives CASGSGGTDYEQYF.

This chain connects TRBV7-3 to TRBJ2-1; 9 nucleotides match TRBD2. Trimming removed 5 bases from V and 0 bases from J; junction bases left unmatched: 2. CDR1 and CDR2 from the germline V gene are SGHTA and FQGTGA. This CDR3 is built from 15 residues. CDR3 protein: CASSPSGDSYNEQFF. CDR3 DNA: TGTGCCAGCAGCCCTAGCGGGGACTCCTACAATGAGCAGTTCTTC.

The chain combines TRBV18 with TRBJ1-2; 10 bases fit TRBD1. This CDR3 has 15 residues. Germline CDR1 and CDR2: KGHSH and LQKENI. The V segment lost 0 bases and the J segment 6 bases; nucleotides outside the gene matches: 4. The DNA of the CDR3 is TGTGCCAGCTCACCACCGACAGGGGGCCCCAATGGCTACACCTTC. This codes for CASSPPTGGPNGYTF.

V is TRBV28 and J is TRBJ1-1; D is unresolved. This CDR3 has 15 amino acids. Germline V gene lookup returns CDR1 MDHEN and CDR2 SYDVKM. V lost 2 bases and J 3 bases, leaving 13 bases between the germline ends. In nucleotides, the CDR3 is TGTGCCAGCAGTTTAGGGTCGCTTGGGGACACTGAAGCTTTCTTT. This sequence encodes CASSLGSLGDTEAFF.

The gene calls are TRBV7-2 and TRBJ1-4, with D uncertain. This CDR3 is built from 15 residues. Germline V gene data show CDR1 as SGHTA and CDR2 as FQGNSA. V was trimmed by 2 bases and J by 2 bases, leaving 9 bases between them. CDR3 coding DNA: TGTGCCAGCAGCTTATGGGGTCGGACTAATGAAAAACTGTTTTTT. Its translation is CASSLWGRTNEKLFF.

The CDR3 loop reads CASTPDVNTEAFF. The DNA for the CDR3 is TGTGCCAGCACCCCGGATGTGAACACTGAAGCTTTCTTT. This chain connects TRBV7-6 to TRBJ1-1; D is unclear. The V gene's germline CDR1 is SGHVS and CDR2 FNYEAQ. This CDR3 region has 13 residues. Trimming took 7 bases from V and 0 from J, leaving 9 bases between them.

The chain links TRBV7-6 to TRBJ1-6; 8 bases agree with TRBD1. J lost 7 bases, V lost 4 bases, and 3 bases had no gene match. This CDR3 is 14 amino acids long. Germline loops: CDR1 SGHVS, CDR2 FNYEAQ. CDR3 amino acids: CASSSGTGNSPLHF. The CDR3 DNA reads TGTGCCAGCAGCTCCGGGACAGGCAATTCACCCCTCCACTTT.

This clone was observed a single time. V is TRBV5-1 and J is TRBJ1-1, with unresolved D. Trimming stripped 4 bases from V and 1 base from J, with 11 bases between. Germline V CDR1 and CDR2: SGHRS, YFSETQ. This CDR3 has 14 amino acids. This CDR3 is CASSPTGGNTEAFF. In DNA form, the CDR3 reads TGCGCCAGCAGCCCCACCGGAGGGAACACTGAAGCTTTCTTT.

This chain uses TRBV7-2 with TRBJ2-7; unclear D gene. Germline V gives CDR1 SGHTA, CDR2 FQGNSA. The CDR3 is made up of 14 amino acids. V lost 1 base and J lost 3, with 10 bases in between. CDR3 nucleotides: TGTGCCAGCAGCTTAGGCCCCGTCCTCTACGAGCAGTACTTC. Protein sequence: CASSLGPVLYEQYF.

This clone showed up just once. The chain uses TRBV7-2 and TRBJ1-4, with a tentative D call TRBD1 (5 bases). Trimming took 0 bases from V and 7 from J, leaving 12 bases between them. The CDR3 runs to 15 residues. CDR1 SGHTA and CDR2 FQGNSA come from the germline V gene. CDR3 amino acids: CASSLAGDGFEKLFF. CDR3 nucleotides: TGTGCCAGCAGCTTAGCAGGGGACGGGTTTGAAAAACTGTTTTTT. Complete variable domain (other parts from reference TRBV7-2 and TRBJ1-4): GAGVSQSPSNKVTEKGKDVELRCDPISGHTALYWYRQSLGQGLEFLIYFQGNSAPDKSGLPSDRFSAERTGGSVSTLTIQRTQQEDSAVYLCASSLAGDGFEKLFFGSGTQLSVL.